These 19 T cell receptor beta chains were sequenced from one sample in a study of CD8 T cells in ankylosing spondylitis. TCRdb redid the calling of the 5' RACE reads with MiXCR, one entry per CDR3 protein. Found here are 50,000 to 70,000 distinct CDR3 sequences, under 7.5% of them singletons; the top ten hold about 4.6%. The specimen was synovial fluid, either unsorted or a sorted T cell fraction (not recorded which). The receptor set was obtained from a male donor with ankylosing spondylitis.

This clonotype was recorded at least ten times. The rearrangement links TRBV15 to TRBJ2-7, with D possibly being TRBD2 (5 bases). Germline-derived CDR1 and CDR2 are LNHNV and YYDKDF (reference sequence). The V end lost 4 bases, the J end lost 4 bases, and 26 bases lay between the germline ends. This CDR3 contains 18 residues. The CDR3 loop is CATSKTSPRRGTEYEQYF. In DNA form, the CDR3 reads TGTGCCACCAGCAAGACTTCTCCTCGACGGGGTACGGAGTACGAGCAGTACTTC.

There are a few counts of this clonotype. The rearrangement uses TRBV7-2 and TRBJ2-7; 11 positions match TRBD2. Germline CDR1 SGHTA, CDR2 FQGNSA. V gave up 5 bases and J gave up 4 bases; unmatched junction bases: 7. The CDR3 spans 15 residues. CDR3 sequence: CASSRYSGRAYEQYF. For the CDR3, the DNA is TGTGCCAGCAGCCGGTATAGCGGGAGGGCGTACGAGCAGTACTTC.

This clonotype came up a few times. The chain links TRBV5-1 to TRBJ2-7, with D maybe TRBD1 (6 bases). Deletions cut 9 bases from V and 0 bases from J, with 16 bases between. The CDR3 is made up of 14 amino acids. CDR1 and CDR2 from the germline V gene are SGHRS and YFSETQ. CDR3: CATRWTDSSYEQYF. CDR3 DNA: TGCGCCACCCGCTGGACGGACAGCTCCTACGAGCAGTACTTC.

This clonotype was observed many times. The chain links TRBV20-1 to TRBJ1-5; D is perhaps TRBD1 (5 bases). CDR3 length: 16 residues. Germline lookup yields CDR1 DFQATT and CDR2 SNEGSKA (reference sequence). V lost 4 bases, J lost 0 bases, and 16 bases lay in between. This CDR3 is CSAKYSTAYSNQPQHF. The CDR3 DNA is TGCAGTGCTAAATACTCGACAGCCTATAGCAATCAGCCCCAGCATTTT.

This clonotype has at least ten counts. CDR3 sequence: CASSQETSGRADTQYF. As DNA, the CDR3 is TGCGCCAGCAGCCAAGAGACTAGCGGGAGGGCAGATACGCAGTATTTT. The chain combines TRBV4-1 with TRBJ2-3; 14 bases line up with TRBD2. The V gene end was trimmed by 0 bases and the J gene end by 4 bases; junction bases not matched to a gene: 0. This CDR3 is built from 16 residues. CDR1 and CDR2 (germline): MGHRA, YSYEKL.

This clonotype occurred many times. V and J are TRBV12-3 or TRBV12-4 and TRBJ2-1; a weak D match, TRBD1 (6 bases). CDR3 length: 16 amino acids. Trimming shortened V by 3 bases and J by 9 bases, and 21 bases separated the two germline ends. CDR3 nucleotides: TGTGCCAGCAGTTTTCCCCTCTGGGCAGTCAGGGGTGAGCAGTTCTTC. Translation: CASSFPLWAVRGEQFF.

The sample holds many counts of this clonotype. This chain links TRBV6-5 with TRBJ2-1; 10 nucleotides agree with TRBD2. V trimming: 0 bases; J trimming: 6 bases; junction bases outside the gene matches: 14. This CDR3 is 19 amino acids long. Germline values: CDR1 MNHEY, CDR2 SVGAGI. CDR3 DNA sequence: TGTGCCAGCAGTTACTCGATGTCGGCCGTAGCGGGAGGTCTCAATGAGCAGTTCTTC. This translates into CASSYSMSAVAGGLNEQFF.

This clonotype was found many times. V is TRBV11-2 and J is TRBJ2-2; D might be TRBD1 or TRBD2, each matching 5 bases. CDR1 and CDR2 from the germline V gene are SGHAT and FQNNGV. V was pared by 4 bases and J by 3 bases, with 12 bases between. The CDR3 runs to 15 residues. CDR3 nucleotide sequence: TGTGCCAGCAGCTCCCGGGGCGGAGACACCGGGGAGCTGTTTTTT. It translates to CASSSRGGDTGELFF.

For the CDR3, the DNA is TGTGCCAGCGGCTCATGGGGCTCCTATAATTCACCCCTCCACTTT. This gives the protein CASGSWGSYNSPLHF. The chain recombines TRBV7-8 with TRBJ1-6, with D hard to call. Germline CDR1 and CDR2: SGHVS and FQNEAQ. V lost 8 bases and J 0 bases, leaving 11 bases between the germline ends. The CDR3 spans 15 residues.

This clonotype occurred many times. The chain uses TRBV28 and TRBJ2-5; D is tentatively TRBD1 or TRBD2 (6 bases each). Germline V gives CDR1 MDHEN, CDR2 SYDVKM. This CDR3 has 16 amino acids. The V gene lost 5 bases and the J gene lost 5 bases, with 21 bases spanning the gap. The CDR3 nucleotides are TGTGCCAGCAGTGGAGGGGGAGAAAGTGAAGGGGAGACCCAGTACTTC. This sequence encodes CASSGGGESEGETQYF.

This clonotype has a count of ten or more. CDR3 amino acids: CASSPRRGVYEQYF. Here the CDR3 DNA reads TGTGCCAGCAGTCCCCGCAGAGGGGTCTACGAGCAGTACTTC. The rearrangement uses TRBV25-1 and TRBJ2-7; D is perhaps TRBD1 or TRBD2 (5 bases each). Trimming left V 5 bases short and J 3 bases short, with 14 bases between. This CDR3 has 14 residues. Germline V lookup: CDR1 MGHDK, CDR2 SYGVNS.

In its sample, this clonotype was seen many times. The chain carries TRBV4-1 and TRBJ1-4; D is possibly TRBD1 (6 bases). The CDR3 consists of 17 residues. Germline V gives CDR1 MGHRA, CDR2 YSYEKL. Trimming left V 1 base short and J 8 bases short, with 20 bases between. CDR3 bases: TGCGCCAGCAGCCAAGGAGGGGGTGGTGTTCAGTCCGAAAAACTGTTTTTT. It codes for CASSQGGGGVQSEKLFF.

This clonotype was seen a few times. V and J are TRBV2 and TRBJ2-2; D is unresolved. The CDR3 totals 13 residues. CDR1 and CDR2 from the germline V gene are SNHLY and FYNNEI. Trimming took 3 bases from V and 5 from J, leaving 7 bases between them. This chain's CDR3 is CASSEWQTGELFF. The CDR3 nucleotides read TGTGCCAGCAGTGAGTGGCAGACCGGGGAGCTGTTTTTT.

The V call is TRBV6-1, the J call TRBJ2-7, with 8 bases lining up with TRBD1. J gave up 3 bases and V 3 bases, and 7 bases lay outside the gene matches. CDR1 is MNHNS and CDR2 is SASEGT in the germline V gene. CDR3 length equals 15 residues. CDR3 region: CASSEAQGALYEQYF. CDR3 bases: TGTGCCAGCAGTGAGGCCCAGGGGGCTCTCTACGAGCAGTACTTC.

This clonotype was observed at least ten times. The chain has TRBV20-1 and TRBJ2-7; 14 nucleotides align to TRBD2. Germline assignment: CDR1 DFQATT and CDR2 SNEGSKA (reference sequence). The CDR3 is made up of 14 amino acids. V dropped 5 bases and J dropped 6; count of bases not matched to a gene: 6. CDR3 in DNA: TGCAGTGCTCCGGGACTAGCGGGAGTAGGCGAGCAGTACTTC. Protein sequence: CSAPGLAGVGEQYF.

This clonotype has ten or more counts. The CDR3: CASSPGGQMFSYNEQFF. The CDR3 nucleotides are TGTGCCAGCAGTCCCGGGGGACAGATGTTCTCCTACAATGAGCAGTTCTTC. The V call is TRBV28, the J call TRBJ2-1; D is perhaps TRBD1 (7 bases). Germline values: CDR1 MDHEN, CDR2 SYDVKM. The CDR3 has 17 residues. Deletions cut 5 bases from V and 0 bases from J, with 17 bases between.

This clonotype was recorded many times. The chain couples TRBV12-3 or TRBV12-4 to TRBJ1-1; a possible D gene is TRBD1 (5 bases). This CDR3 is built from 17 residues. V was cut by 3 bases and J by 1 base, with 18 bases left in between. CDR3 amino acids: CASSFGGEGIGNTEAFF. CDR3 nucleotides: TGTGCCAGCAGTTTTGGGGGAGAAGGAATCGGGAACACTGAAGCTTTCTTT.

This chain links TRBV20-1 with TRBJ2-7, with D possibly being TRBD1 (6 bases). The germline V and J ends were trimmed by 1 base and 4 bases, with 26 bases remaining between them. CDR1 and CDR2 from the germline V gene are DFQATT and SNEGSKA (reference sequence). The CDR3 has 18 amino acids. The DNA for the CDR3 is TGCAGTGCTAGAGTCCCCAGGGGCGGCTTCTCTGGGATTTACGAGCAGTACTTC. Residues: CSARVPRGGFSGIYEQYF.

This clonotype was counted a few times. This chain joins TRBV19 and TRBJ2-3; 7 bases fit TRBD2. Germline V CDR1 and CDR2: LNHDA, SQIVND (reference sequence). With 8 bases clipped from V and 5 bases from J, the junction kept 7 bases outside the gene matches. The CDR3 has 13 residues. This CDR3 reads CASSAGNGDTQYF. The DNA of the CDR3 is TGTGCCAGTTCAGCGGGAAATGGAGATACGCAGTATTTT. Complete variable domain (other parts from reference TRBV19 and TRBJ2-3): DGGITQSPKYLFRKEGQNVTLSCEQNLNHDAMYWYRQDPGQGLRLIYYSQIVNDFQKGDIAEGYSVSREKKESFPLTVTSAQKNPTAFYLCASSAGNGDTQYFGPGTRLTVL.